This is a list of T cell receptor beta chains from one sample in a study of T cell responses to AZD1222 COVID-19 vaccine. Repertoires were generated with immunoSEQ multiplex PCR, while TCRdb's copy carries only in-frame clones and drops some. There are more than 150,000 clones in the sample; around 88% occur only once, and 0.49% lies in the top ten. The sample consisted of peripheral blood, taken on day 0 of AZD1222 vaccination. Receptors originate from an adult in good health. Each CDR3 is given with its conserved first and last residue. Fields, in order: J gene, V gene, D gene, clone size, CDR3 protein, CDR3 DNA. The D gene is left open where the match is weak. The size field is filled for only some rows; it gives once, few, many or a size class.

J gene: TRBJ1-6; V gene: TRBV28; D gene: -; clone size: few; CDR3 protein: CASINSGGNSPLHF; CDR3 DNA: TGTGCCAGCATCAATTCCGGGGGGAATTCACCCCTCCACTTT
J gene: TRBJ2-7; V gene: TRBV3-1/TRBV3-2; D gene: -; clone size: -; CDR3 protein: CASSQETGVRSYEQYF; CDR3 DNA: TGTGCCAGCAGCCAAGAAACGGGAGTCCGCTCCTACGAGCAGTACTTC
J gene: TRBJ2-2; V gene: TRBV11-2; D gene: -; clone size: -; CDR3 protein: CASSQTSLKRTGELFF; CDR3 DNA: TGTGCCAGCAGTCAAACTAGCCTCAAGAGGACCGGGGAGCTGTTTTTT
J gene: TRBJ2-1; V gene: TRBV19; D gene: TRBD2; clone size: -; CDR3 protein: CASTLSTSGHYNEQFF; CDR3 DNA: TGTGCCAGTACCCTCTCAACTAGCGGCCACTACAATGAGCAGTTCTTC
J gene: TRBJ1-2; V gene: TRBV19; D gene: TRBD1; clone size: -; CDR3 protein: CASSTSGQEVNYGYTF; CDR3 DNA: TGTGCCAGTAGTACTAGCGGACAGGAAGTGAACTATGGCTACACCTTC
J gene: TRBJ2-7; V gene: TRBV4-1; D gene: -; clone size: -; CDR3 protein: CASSSPGRADTYEQYF; CDR3 DNA: TGCGCCAGCAGCTCACCTGGCAGGGCCGATACCTACGAGCAGTACTTC
J gene: TRBJ2-7; V gene: TRBV7-2; D gene: -; clone size: few; CDR3 protein: CASSLVQVTYEQYF; CDR3 DNA: TGTGCCAGCAGCTTAGTACAGGTCACCTACGAGCAGTACTTC
J gene: TRBJ1-5; V gene: TRBV28; D gene: -; clone size: -; CDR3 protein: CASLQGSYSNQPQHF; CDR3 DNA: TGTGCCAGCCTACAGGGATCATATAGCAATCAGCCCCAGCATTTT
J gene: TRBJ2-1; V gene: TRBV19; D gene: TRBD2; clone size: -; CDR3 protein: CASSPTSGHNEQFF; CDR3 DNA: TGTGCCAGTAGTCCAACTAGCGGACACAATGAGCAGTTCTTC
J gene: TRBJ2-5; V gene: TRBV27; D gene: -; clone size: -; CDR3 protein: CASSQGYQETQYF; CDR3 DNA: TGTGCCAGCAGTCAAGGGTACCAAGAGACCCAGTACTTC
J gene: TRBJ1-6; V gene: TRBV4-1; D gene: -; clone size: -; CDR3 protein: CASSPSGSSYNSPLHF; CDR3 DNA: TGCGCCAGCAGCCCCTCTGGAAGCTCCTATAATTCACCCCTCCACTTT
J gene: TRBJ1-1; V gene: TRBV29-1; D gene: -; clone size: -; CDR3 protein: CSATHMNTEAFF; CDR3 DNA: TGCAGCGCCACTCACATGAACACTGAAGCTTTCTTT
J gene: TRBJ2-1; V gene: TRBV14; D gene: -; clone size: few; CDR3 protein: CASSQDRRGEQFF; CDR3 DNA: TGTGCCAGCAGCCAAGATCGCAGAGGGGAGCAGTTCTTC
J gene: TRBJ2-3; V gene: TRBV5-1; D gene: -; clone size: -; CDR3 protein: CASMPVSGTDTQYF; CDR3 DNA: TGCGCCAGCATGCCCGTTTCCGGTACAGATACGCAGTATTTT
J gene: TRBJ2-2; V gene: TRBV7-7; D gene: -; clone size: -; CDR3 protein: CASSLRGLPGAGELFF; CDR3 DNA: TGTGCTAGCAGCTTAAGGGGCTTACCCGGAGCCGGGGAGCTGTTTTTT